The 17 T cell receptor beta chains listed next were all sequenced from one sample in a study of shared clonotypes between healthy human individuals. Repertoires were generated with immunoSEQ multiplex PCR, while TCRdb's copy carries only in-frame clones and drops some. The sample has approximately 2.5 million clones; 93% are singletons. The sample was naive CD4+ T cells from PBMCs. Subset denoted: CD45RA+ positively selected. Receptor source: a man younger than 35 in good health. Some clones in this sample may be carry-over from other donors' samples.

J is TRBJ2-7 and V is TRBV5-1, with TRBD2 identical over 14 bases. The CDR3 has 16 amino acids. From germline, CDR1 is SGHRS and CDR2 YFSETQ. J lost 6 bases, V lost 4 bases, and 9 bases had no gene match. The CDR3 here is CASSPGTSGRRGEQYF. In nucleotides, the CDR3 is TGCGCCAGCAGCCCCGGGACTAGCGGGAGAAGGGGCGAGCAGTACTTC.

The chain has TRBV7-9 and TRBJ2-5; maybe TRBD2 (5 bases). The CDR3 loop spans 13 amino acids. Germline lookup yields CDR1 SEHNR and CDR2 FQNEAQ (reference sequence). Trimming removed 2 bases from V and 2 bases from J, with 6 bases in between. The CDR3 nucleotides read TGTGCCAGCAGCTTACCGGGGCAAGAGACCCAGTACTTC. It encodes CASSLPGQETQYF.

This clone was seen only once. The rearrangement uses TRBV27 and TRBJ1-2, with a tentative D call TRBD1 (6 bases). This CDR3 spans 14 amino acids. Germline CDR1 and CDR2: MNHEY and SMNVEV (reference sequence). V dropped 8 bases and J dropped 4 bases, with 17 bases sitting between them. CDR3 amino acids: CASREPGVSYGYTF. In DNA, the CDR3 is TGTGCCAGCCGAGAGCCAGGGGTGAGCTATGGCTACACCTTC.

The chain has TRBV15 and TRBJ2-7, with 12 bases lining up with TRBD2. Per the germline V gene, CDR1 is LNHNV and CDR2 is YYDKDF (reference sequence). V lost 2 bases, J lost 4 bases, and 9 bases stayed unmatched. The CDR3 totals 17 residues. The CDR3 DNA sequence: TGTGCCACCAGCAGATACATATCGACTAGCGGGAGTTACGAGCAGTACTTC. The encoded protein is CATSRYISTSGSYEQYF.

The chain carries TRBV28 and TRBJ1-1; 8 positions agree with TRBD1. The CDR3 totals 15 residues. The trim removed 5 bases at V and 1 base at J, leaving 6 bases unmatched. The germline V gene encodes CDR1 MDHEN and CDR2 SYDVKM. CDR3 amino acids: CASSPRTGPNTEAFF. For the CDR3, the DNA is TGTGCCAGCAGTCCGCGGACAGGGCCGAACACTGAAGCTTTCTTT.

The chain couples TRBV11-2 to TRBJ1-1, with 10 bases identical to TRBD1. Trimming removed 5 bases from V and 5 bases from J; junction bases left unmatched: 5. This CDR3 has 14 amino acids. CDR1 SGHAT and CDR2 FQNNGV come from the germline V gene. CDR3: CASSLTGGRTEAFF. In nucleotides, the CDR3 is TGTGCCAGCAGCCTGACAGGGGGCCGGACTGAAGCTTTCTTT.

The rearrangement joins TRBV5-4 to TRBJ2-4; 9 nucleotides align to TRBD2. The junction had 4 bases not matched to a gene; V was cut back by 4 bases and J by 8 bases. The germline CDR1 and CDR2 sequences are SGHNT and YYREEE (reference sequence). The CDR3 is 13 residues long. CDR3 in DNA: TGTGCCAGCAGCCCGAGCGGGGGGTACATTCAGTACTTC. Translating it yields CASSPSGGYIQYF.

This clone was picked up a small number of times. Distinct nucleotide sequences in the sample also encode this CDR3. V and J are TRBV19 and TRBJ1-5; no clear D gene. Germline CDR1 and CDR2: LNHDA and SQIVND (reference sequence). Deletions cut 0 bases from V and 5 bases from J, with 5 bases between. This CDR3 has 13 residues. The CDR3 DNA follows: TGTGCCAGTAGTATAGATCGGGATCAGCCCCAGCATTTT. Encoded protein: CASSIDRDQPQHF.

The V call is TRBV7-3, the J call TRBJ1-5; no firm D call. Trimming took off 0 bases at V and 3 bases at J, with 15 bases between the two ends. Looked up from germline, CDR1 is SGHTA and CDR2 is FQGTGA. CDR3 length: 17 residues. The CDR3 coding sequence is TGTGCCAGCAGCTTAACCGGCGATCCCCCGGACAATCAGCCCCAGCATTTT. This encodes CASSLTGDPPDNQPQHF.

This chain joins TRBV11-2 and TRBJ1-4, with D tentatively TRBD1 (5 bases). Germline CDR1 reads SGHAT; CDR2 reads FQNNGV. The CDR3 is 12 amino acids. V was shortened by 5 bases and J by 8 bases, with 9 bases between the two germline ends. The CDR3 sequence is CASSGGREKLFF. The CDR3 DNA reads TGTGCCAGCAGCGGGGGAAGGGAAAAACTGTTTTTT.

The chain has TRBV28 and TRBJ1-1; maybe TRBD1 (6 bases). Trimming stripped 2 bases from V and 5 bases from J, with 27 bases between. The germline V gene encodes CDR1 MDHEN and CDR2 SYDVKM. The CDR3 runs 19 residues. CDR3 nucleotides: TGTGCCAGCAGTTTACCCCAGGGGACAAGGAGAGATCAGAGGACTGAAGCTTTCTTT. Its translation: CASSLPQGTRRDQRTEAFF.

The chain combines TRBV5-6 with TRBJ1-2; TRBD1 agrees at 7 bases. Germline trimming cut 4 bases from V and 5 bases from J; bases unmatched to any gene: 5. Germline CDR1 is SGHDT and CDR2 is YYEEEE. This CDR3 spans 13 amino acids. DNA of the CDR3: TGTGCCAGCAGCCCGAAGGACAGGTATGGCTACACCTTC. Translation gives CASSPKDRYGYTF.

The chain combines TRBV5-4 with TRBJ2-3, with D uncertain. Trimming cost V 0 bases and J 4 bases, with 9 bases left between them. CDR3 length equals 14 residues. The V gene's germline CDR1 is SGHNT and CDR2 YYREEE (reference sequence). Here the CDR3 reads CASSLVTNPDTQYF. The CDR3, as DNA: TGTGCCAGCAGCTTGGTGACAAACCCAGATACGCAGTATTTT.

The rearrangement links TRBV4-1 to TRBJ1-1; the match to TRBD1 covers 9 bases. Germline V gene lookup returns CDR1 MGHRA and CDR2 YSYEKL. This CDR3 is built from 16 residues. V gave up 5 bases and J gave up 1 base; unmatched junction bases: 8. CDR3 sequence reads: CASSMLQGARNTEAFF. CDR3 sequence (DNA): TGCGCCAGCAGCATGCTACAGGGGGCTAGGAACACTGAAGCTTTCTTT.

CDR3 bases: TGTGCCAGCAGCTTAATGGCCACTAACTATGGCTACACCTTC. It codes for CASSLMATNYGYTF. The chain combines TRBV7-2 with TRBJ1-2, with D hard to call. This CDR3 spans 14 amino acids. Trimming cost V 2 bases and J 0 bases, with 7 bases left between them. Germline CDR1 and CDR2: SGHTA and FQGNSA.

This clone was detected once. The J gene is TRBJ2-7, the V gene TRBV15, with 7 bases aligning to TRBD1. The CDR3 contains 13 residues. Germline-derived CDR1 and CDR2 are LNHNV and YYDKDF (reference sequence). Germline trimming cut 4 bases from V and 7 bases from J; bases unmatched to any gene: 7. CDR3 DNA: TGTGCCACCAGCATCAACTTGGACAGGGAGCAGTACTTC. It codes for CATSINLDREQYF.

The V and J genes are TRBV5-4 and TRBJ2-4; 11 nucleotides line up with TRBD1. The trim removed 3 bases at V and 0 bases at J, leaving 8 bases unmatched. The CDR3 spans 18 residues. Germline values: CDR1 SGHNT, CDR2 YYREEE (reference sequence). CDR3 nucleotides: TGTGCCAGCAGCTCCGGGACAGGGGGTTTACTAGCCAAAAACATTCAGTACTTC. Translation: CASSSGTGGLLAKNIQYF.